The T cell receptor (beta chain) under discussion was sequenced for a study of blood T cell repertoires in COVID-19 (dated by TCRdb to the early 2020s). With respect to the entire study: Samples covering the acute and convalescent phases of COVID-19 were provided by collaborators in the United States, Italy and Spain. The material from the prospective study consisted of cDNA or gDNA derived from T cells, B-cell-depleted T cells, or PBMCs. The dataset comprised deeply sampled blood TCRbeta repertoires from subjects exposed to, actively infected with, or recovered from COVID-19. The repertoires were released in a freely available public database meant as a resource for research on the immune response to SARS-CoV-2. Samples came from the ongoing ImmuneRACE study (first 160 participants) plus 1,254 subjects from 6 global collaborators. The sample metadata nearly always contained a de-identified subject ID, COVID-19 status, age in years and sex. HLA class I and class II types, where available, came from metadata supplied by the sample provider rather than from assay-based typing. The paper as a whole reports these results and caveats: The amount of clinical and demographic metadata varied by source and participant and was provided uncurated.

Including cysteine and phenylalanine, the CDR3 has 13 amino acids. Of all the DNA, just the CDR3 is kept, 39 bases in frame from base 1. The junction shows trimming of 6 bases on V and 0 bases on J, and the gene matches do not reach 0 bases of it. As encoded in the germline V gene, CDR1 is SGHTA while CDR2 is FQGNSA. Regarding this clone: The antigen this receptor binds is unknown. No base quality values were provided; no much bigger clone lies one nucleotide off.

TCRbeta CDR3 regions were amplified from genomic DNA by means of the immunoSEQ Assay, a bias-controlled multiplex PCR. As for how the authors treated the data: The number of nucleated cells in each sample was estimated from the amplification of reference gene primers within the assay. To quantify the absolute abundance of each unique TCRbeta CDR3 rearrangement, sequence reads were collapsed and filtered. For each sample, productive Simpson clonality was calculated as the square root of Simpson's diversity index across productive rearrangements. What TCRdb holds here is the immuneACCESS table cut down to in-frame rearrangements. Part of the clones is not present; checked against another copy, under half of the missing clones reflect an unresolved V gene, and the others are unexplained. V and J calls and clone size are those listed in that table; D and trimming were worked out from the DNA. The sample table lists roughly 180,000 clones, 80% to 90% of them with a count of one. Nearly 8.5% of the sample goes to the ten largest clones.

Whole blood was collected in K2EDTA tubes by collaborating institutions according to the institutions' own protocols. For TCRbeta analysis, collaborator samples were shipped as frozen whole blood, as isolated PBMCs, or as DNA extracted from either sample type. The clonotype comes from a man aged 55 to 69 with acute or convalescent COVID-19. The chain uses TRBV7-2 and TRBJ2-3, and TRBD2 aligns with 7 junction nucleotides. Sequences were obtained from peripheral blood. The CDR3 here reads CASRGGSTDTQYF. The DNA reads TGTGCCAGCAGGGGGGGGAGCACAGATACGCAGTATTTT.